This T cell receptor (beta chain) was profiled in a study of technical replicates of blood from several donors. Between the trimmed V and J ends, which lost 1 base and 0 bases, there was a span of 10 bases. The CDR3 has 16 amino acids. Germline V gene sequence: CDR1 MNHEY, CDR2 SMNVEV (reference sequence). TCRdb's copy holds only in-frame clones and misses some; the assay was immunoSEQ multiplex PCR. The sample shows around 76,000 clones, approximately 92% of them seen only once. V usage is TRBV27 and J usage is TRBJ1-5; D might be TRBD1 (5 bases). This clonotype originated in a human donor in good health. The sequencing sample was made of T cells isolated from PBMCs. This CDR3 reads CASSLWAGPSNQPQHF. The CDR3 region has the DNA TGTGCCAGCAGTTTATGGGCAGGGCCTAGCAATCAGCCCCAGCATTTT.